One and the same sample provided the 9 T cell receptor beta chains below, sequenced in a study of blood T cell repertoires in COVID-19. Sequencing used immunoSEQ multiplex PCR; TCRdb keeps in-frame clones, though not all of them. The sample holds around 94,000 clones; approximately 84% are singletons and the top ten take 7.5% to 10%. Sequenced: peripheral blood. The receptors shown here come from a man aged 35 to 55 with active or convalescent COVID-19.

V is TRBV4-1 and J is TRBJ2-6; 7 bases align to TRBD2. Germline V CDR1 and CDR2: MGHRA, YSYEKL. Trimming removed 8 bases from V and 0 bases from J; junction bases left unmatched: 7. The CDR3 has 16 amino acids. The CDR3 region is CASQRDVLSGANVLTF. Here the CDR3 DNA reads TGCGCCAGCCAGCGGGACGTACTCTCTGGGGCCAACGTCCTGACTTTC.

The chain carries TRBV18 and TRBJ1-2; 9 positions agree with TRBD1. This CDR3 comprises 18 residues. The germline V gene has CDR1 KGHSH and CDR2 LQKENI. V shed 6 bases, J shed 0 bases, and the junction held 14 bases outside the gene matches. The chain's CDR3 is CASSTSPGTGTTNYGYTF. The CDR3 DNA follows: TGTGCCAGCTCCACGTCCCCCGGGACAGGGACCACTAACTATGGCTACACCTTC.

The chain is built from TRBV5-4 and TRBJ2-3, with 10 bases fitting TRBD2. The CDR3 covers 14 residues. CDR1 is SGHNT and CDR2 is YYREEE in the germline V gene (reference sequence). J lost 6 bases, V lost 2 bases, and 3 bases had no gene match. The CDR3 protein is CASSLKRGGDTQYF. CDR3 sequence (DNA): TGTGCCAGCAGCTTAAAGCGGGGGGGTGATACGCAGTATTTT.

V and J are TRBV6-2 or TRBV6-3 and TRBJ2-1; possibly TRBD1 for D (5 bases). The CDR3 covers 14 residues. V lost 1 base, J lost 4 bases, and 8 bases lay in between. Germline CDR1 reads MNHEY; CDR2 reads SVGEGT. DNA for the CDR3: TGTGCCAGCAGTTACTGGCAGGGTTACAATGAGCAGTTCTTC. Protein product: CASSYWQGYNEQFF.

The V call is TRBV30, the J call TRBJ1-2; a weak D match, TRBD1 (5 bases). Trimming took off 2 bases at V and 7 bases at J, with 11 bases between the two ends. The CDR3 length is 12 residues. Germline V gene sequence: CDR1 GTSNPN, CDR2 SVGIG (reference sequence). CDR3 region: CAWSRGKGGYTF. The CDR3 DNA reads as TGTGCCTGGAGTCGGGGGAAGGGTGGCTACACCTTC. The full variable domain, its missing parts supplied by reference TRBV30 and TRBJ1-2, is SQTIHQWPATLVQPVGSPLSLECTVEGTSNPNLYWYRQAAGRGLQLLFYSVGIGQISSEVPQNLSASRPQDRQFILSSKKLLLSDSGFYLCAWSRGKGGYTFGSGTRLTVV.

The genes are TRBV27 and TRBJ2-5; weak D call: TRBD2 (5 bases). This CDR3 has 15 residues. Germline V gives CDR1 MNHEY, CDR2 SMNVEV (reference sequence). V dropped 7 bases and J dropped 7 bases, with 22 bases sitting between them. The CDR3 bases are TGTGCCAGCAAGCCAACCCCGGGGAGCCCGGGGACCCAGTACTTC. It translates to CASKPTPGSPGTQYF.

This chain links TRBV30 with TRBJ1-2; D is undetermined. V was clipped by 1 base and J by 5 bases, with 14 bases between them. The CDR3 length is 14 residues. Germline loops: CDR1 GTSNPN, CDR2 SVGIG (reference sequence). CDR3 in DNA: TGTGCCTGGAGTGCTTCCTCAACGGGGTATGGCTACACCTTC. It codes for CAWSASSTGYGYTF.

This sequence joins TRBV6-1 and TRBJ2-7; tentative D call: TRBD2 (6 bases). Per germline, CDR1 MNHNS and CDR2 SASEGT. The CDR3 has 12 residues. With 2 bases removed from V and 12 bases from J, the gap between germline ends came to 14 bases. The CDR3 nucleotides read TGTGCCAGCAGTGAAACTGTTAGCGGTAGGTACTTC. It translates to CASSETVSGRYF.

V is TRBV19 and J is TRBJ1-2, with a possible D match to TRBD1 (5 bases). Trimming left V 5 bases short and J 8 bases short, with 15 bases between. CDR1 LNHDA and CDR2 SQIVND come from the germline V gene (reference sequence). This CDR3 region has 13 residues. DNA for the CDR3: TGTGCCAGTAGTCAAGGGCAGGGCCGCGGCTACACCTTC. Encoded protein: CASSQGQGRGYTF.